This T cell receptor (beta chain) was profiled in a study of cytomegalovirus exposure and HLA in healthy donors (dated by TCRdb to 2017 to 2019). Regarding the research as a whole: In an earlier analysis of about 560 of the donors, 250 to 300 Gb of sequence data and 100 million or so unique TCR beta sequences from 150 million to 200 million T cells were reported. The number of typed donors differed by locus: about 629-630 for A, B, C, DRB1 and DQB1; 500 to 550 for DQA1; approximately 600 for DPA1; and approximately 450 for DPB1. The study combined high-throughput TCR immunosequencing, statistical association of individual TCRs with disease status, and machine learning to predict cytomegalovirus infection status. Rather than drawing on any new phenotypic data, the later analysis identified candidate immune exposures from TCR beta sequences and the way those sequences occurred across donors. A separate validation cohort of roughly 130 different subjects was used in addition to the approximately 670-subject first cohort. All discovery cohort repertoires had been generated on a single sequencing platform. The study profiled the T cell repertoires of hundreds of subjects by immunosequencing and related them to cytomegalovirus serostatus. Of the 300 to 400 genotyped donors, approximately 82% fell in the genetic ancestry cluster associated with self-reported Caucasian donors. The study aimed to test whether cataloging public T cell receptors could reveal signatures of past pathogen exposure. Genome-wide SNP genotypes for about 65% of the roughly 670 donors were used in a later genetic analysis, which treated that subset as a discovery cohort. To decide whether each TCR beta V gene segment behaved as functional or pseudogenic, an earlier analysis of 587 of the donors relied on high-throughput TCR beta sequencing. An early release that covered 640 HLA-typed donors contained 300 to 350 gigabases of sequencing data and 85 million to 100 million unique TCR sequences. Donor age, sex, ethnicity and CMV serostatus were compiled alongside the repertoire data. HLA typing included class I and class II loci at four-digit resolution. On average, roughly 250,000 unique TCR beta nucleotide sequences were sequenced per donor among more than 350 genotyped donors of the cohort, with roughly 18% of those sequences being non-productive. Roughly 5 DR-DQ haplotypes were handled as single units for association and clustering because linkage in the cohort was strong. A later analysis re-examined previously published TCR beta repertoires from roughly 720 donors and added high-resolution HLA genotyping to investigate patterns of TCR occurrence. The study at large found these results: HLA typing was unavailable for some donors at each locus, so association tests used only the typed subset. A further reported finding was that TCR beta sequences accurately predicted the HLA-A and HLA-B alleles for most subjects in the first cohort. Linkage disequilibrium might explain the correlated functional status among segregating V segments, but an unknown experimental factor could not be excluded. A later genetic analysis associated a missense DCLRE1C variant with V-gene and J-gene trimming of TCR beta chains, and an independent cohort replicated the association. In a later analysis, most CMV-associated TCR beta chains were found to appear HLA-restricted, with HLA associations seemingly driven largely by CMV exposure. Three of the identified cytomegalovirus-associated TCR beta chains were confirmed in vitro to be specific for cytomegalovirus antigens. In both the original and validation cohorts, the classifier was reported to diagnose cytomegalovirus status with high specificity and sensitivity. In a later analysis, the rate of TCR association differed among HLA loci, with DRB1 alleles having the most associated TCRs and HLA-C alleles having the fewest. The earlier analysis of approximately 590 of the donors excluded 15 to 20 rarely observed V segments, including chromosome 9 orphons, because counts were too low. The sequencing pipeline was judged likely to have produced a cluster of highly shared sequence variants as a technical artifact. In this cohort, only TCR beta chains were sequenced, and detectable features were limited by the absence of alpha or paired-chain data. Several of the top co-occurrence clusters appeared to be linked to parvovirus B19, influenza, CMV and Epstein-Barr virus, according to a later analysis. In a later genetic analysis, fewer N-insertions in productive TCRs were reported among donors in an Asian-associated ancestry cluster than the roughly 640-donor mean. Most TCR sequences were observed very rarely across donors, whereas some public TCRs were present in many individuals. A later analysis found that HLA-associated TCR beta chains were more clonally expanded and had lower generation probabilities than equally common non-associated chains. Some IMGT-functional V segments, including TRBV6-2 and TRBV6-3, could not be told apart with the 87-base-pair reads, so those segments were excluded. In an earlier analysis of approximately 600 of the donors, most TCR beta V segments were observed in productive rearrangements about 90% or about 30% of the time, broadly matching IMGT annotations. Presence/absence analyses assumed roughly uniform sequencing depth across donors, an assumption that may not hold. A later analysis associated around 16,000 TCR beta sequences with specific HLA alleles at a false discovery rate of 0.05. Strong co-occurrence of HLA alleles, especially DR and DQ, made assigning TCR associations to individual alleles difficult. The only immune exposure information available for the cohort was CMV serostatus. The study gave a list of roughly 150 TCR beta chains associated with cytomegalovirus. It was suggested by the authors that the approach could potentially be generalized to other disease states and immunological phenotypes.

Inclusive of the bounding cysteine and phenylalanine, the CDR3 is 15 residues long. Kept here is only the CDR3 DNA, which spans 45 bases and is read in frame from base 1. Reading the germline V gene (reference sequence) gives CDR1 LNHDA and CDR2 SQIVND. V is pared back by 3 bases and J by 2 bases, with 13 bases lying between the germline termini. As to this clone: Its antigen is unknown.

Libraries were constructed by the immunoSEQ multiplex PCR assay. For the multiplex PCR, a mixture combining 60 forward primers for TCR Vbeta segments and 13 reverse primers for TCR Jbeta segments was used. The CDR3 region of rearranged TCR beta genes was amplified from genomic DNA by a multiplex PCR assay. The amplified TCR beta libraries were sequenced on the Illumina HiSeq System as 87-base-pair reads. The authors' pipeline ran thus. Across the roughly 670 repertoires, a later analysis counted approximately 83 million unique TCR beta chains, 9.5 million to 13 million of which were shared by at least two donors. A nearest-neighbor algorithm error-corrected the raw reads and collapsed the reads into unique sequences, merging closely related sequences to remove PCR and sequencing errors. To assign V, D and J gene segments, CDR3 sequences were aligned to IMGT reference sequences. For a sequence to be retained, a match of at least six nucleotides was required to both a V gene segment and a J gene segment. Rearrangements were called productive when the CDR3 lacked stop codons and stayed in frame with V and J; all others were non-productive. CDR3 was defined by IMGT convention, running from the second conserved V-encoded cysteine to the conserved J-encoded phenylalanine. In an earlier analysis of 500 to 650 of the donors, sequences lacking an unambiguous match to a single V gene segment were excluded. An earlier analysis of over 450 of the donors classified V segments as functional when productive rearrangements were above 56.7% and as segregating when the standard deviation between donors was above 5%. A statistical classification framework was developed to diagnose cytomegalovirus status using the catalog of TCR beta chain sequences. V and J gene assignment, in a later analysis, came from comparing TCR nucleotide sequences with IMGT/GENE-DB human TR gene sequences. In a later analysis, CDR3 sequences and most-parsimonious VDJ recombination scenarios were assigned using the TCRdist pipeline. A later analysis defined each TCR beta chain by its CDR3 amino acid sequence plus V-gene family, and excluded reads lacking a unique V-gene family. To address suspected cross-contamination and a sequencing artifact, a later analysis removed 450 to 700 highly shared, low-generation-probability nucleotide sequences. For each public chain, a later analysis derived a clonal expansion index from normalized ranks of inferred template counts within each repertoire. A later analysis computed generation probabilities with a VDJ recombination model fitted to out-of-frame rearrangements, and checked the results against IGoR. Hypergeometric tests were used in a later analysis to score TCR-TCR, TCR-HLA and TCR-CMV co-occurrence, with a repertoire-size bias correction applied to the TCR pairs. In a later analysis, false discovery rates were estimated by permuting HLA or CMV assignments 20 times. In a later analysis, co-occurring TCRs were grouped with DBSCAN, and TCRdist sequence similarity was added when clustering was performed within HLA-allele-positive subsets. Repertoires with fewer than 30,000 or more than 120,000 public chains, plus five repertoires with anomalous nucleotide sharing, were excluded from co-occurrence clustering. TCRdb holds this immuneACCESS table with in-frame rearrangements only. Some clones are missing; in checked studies, unresolved V genes explain under half, and the rest has no known cause. Clone size and V and J calls were adopted from that table, with D and trimming inferred from the DNA. The table for this sample shows 150,000 to 200,000 clones. Roughly 0.74% of the sample is held by the ten biggest clonotypes.

The cohort was made up of around 720 healthy bone marrow donors. At the time of sampling, every cohort member was nominally healthy, though immune exposures that went unrecorded were likely present. The donor was CMV seronegative and was included in the group of around 320 seronegative cohort members. Every donor gave a peripheral blood sample, and the peripheral blood mononuclear cells from that sample were used for TCR beta sequencing. Genomic DNA was extracted from the blood cell samples with the Qiagen DNeasy Blood Extraction Kit. This receptor was taken from a boy aged 5-17 years in good health and CMV-seronegative. The receptor chain draws on TRBV19 and TRBJ1-2; no D gene call is confident. Sample: PBMCs. The sequenced DNA is TGTGCCAGTAGTATCCCTCGAGGAGAGAACTATGGCTACACCTTC. Its translation reads: CASSIPRGENYGYTF.